This TCR beta chain was recovered during a study of early T cells in non-severe SARS-CoV-2 infection. Study outcomes and limitations: Comparison of clonotypes with VDJdb favored anti-spike CD8 responses while missing private and CD4 specificities.

In regard to this clonotype: Its antigen is not known.

The CDR3 spans 15 residues. Trimming removed 2 bases from V and 6 bases from J; junction bases left unmatched: 3. CDR1 is LNHDA, CDR2 SQIVND, per germline (reference sequence). Separate cDNA molecules each had unique molecular identifiers attached to them. TCRdb re-called the 5' RACE reads through MiXCR, storing one row per CDR3 protein. Of just over 95,000 distinct CDR3 sequences listed, approximately 10% are singletons. The sequences come from whole blood, collected at baseline. The genes are TRBV19 and TRBJ2-1, with TRBD2 identical over 11 bases. This receptor was identified in an adult who was a healthcare worker with PCR-confirmed SARS-CoV-2 infection or an uninfected control (not recorded which). The CDR3 coding sequence is TGTGCCAGTAGTATATCTAGCGGGAGGACCAATGAGCAGTTCTTC. Translation: CASSISSGRTNEQFF.